The sequence of this T cell receptor (beta chain) was determined in a study of cytomegalovirus exposure and HLA in healthy donors. As for this clone: Its target is not known.

The PCR used 60 Vbeta and 13 Jbeta primers. Here immunoSEQ multiplex PCR was the method, and the copy in TCRdb shows in-frame clones only, minus some. Counted here are over 150,000 clones, approximately 78% occurring once; the ten biggest clones make up around 6.7%. Points from the study as a whole: HLA-A and HLA-B allele assignments for most subjects were reportedly predicted accurately using TCR beta sequences.

Germline V gene data show CDR1 as SNHLY and CDR2 as FYNNEI. The CDR3 is made up of 13 amino acids. V lost 5 bases, J lost 7 bases, and 15 bases lay in between. The sequenced sample consisted of PBMCs. This receptor was identified in a woman under 40 in good health and CMV-seropositive. The chain has TRBV2 and TRBJ2-7; no clear D. The CDR3 here is CASSFTASWEQYF. CDR3 nucleotide sequence: TGTGCCAGCAGTTTTACAGCTTCTTGGGAGCAGTACTTC.